This TCR beta chain derives from a study of cytomegalovirus exposure and HLA in healthy donors. V was shortened by 4 bases and J by 4 bases, with 16 bases between the two germline ends. This CDR3 contains 15 residues. The germline gives CDR1 SGHVS, CDR2 FQNEAQ. Primers: 60 Vbeta forward and 13 Jbeta reverse. Some clones are missing from TCRdb's copy, which holds only in-frame ones; the method was immunoSEQ multiplex PCR. Found here are about 130,000 clones, 78% of them singletons; the top ten hold roughly 3.5%. The chain uses TRBV7-8 and TRBJ1-1, with D maybe TRBD1 (5 bases). The receptor was derived from a man aged 35 to 55 in good health and CMV-seronegative. Source material: PBMCs. The CDR3: CASSSRGGGSTEAFF. DNA of the CDR3: TGTGCCAGCAGCTCCCGAGGTGGGGGGAGCACTGAAGCTTTCTTT. The full variable domain, with the rest looked up from reference TRBV7-8 and TRBJ1-1, is GAGVSQSPRYKVAKRGQDVALRCDPISGHVSLFWYQQALGQGPEFLTYFQNEAQLDKSGLPSDRFFAERPEGSVSTLKIQRTQQEDSAVYLCASSSRGGGSTEAFFGQGTRLTVV.